These 20 T cell receptor beta chains were all obtained from the same sample, sequenced in a study of CD8+ T cells in alopecia areata. RNA extraction and reverse transcription yielded cDNA as sequencing template. Clones were read by immunoSEQ multiplex PCR, and TCRdb kept only the in-frame ones, dropping some. The sample gives about 200,000 clones, 56% of which show up once; approximately 4.9% is in the top ten. Sample: CD8+ T cells sorted from blood. The receptors here all came from a human donor in good health.

This rearrangement joins TRBV10-3 to TRBJ2-7; D not resolved. There are 17 residues in the CDR3. Germline CDR1 reads ENHRY; CDR2 reads SYGVKD. V dropped 3 bases and J dropped 0 bases, with 18 bases sitting between them. The CDR3 spells CAISDQPIYTTSYEQYF. CDR3 bases: TGTGCCATCAGTGACCAACCAATCTATACTACCTCCTACGAGCAGTACTTC.

V gene TRBV6-1 combines with J gene TRBJ2-1; D perhaps matches TRBD1 (7 bases). CDR3 length: 15 amino acids. The germline V gene has CDR1 MNHNS and CDR2 SASEGT. Trimming removed 3 bases at V and 4 bases at J, with 13 bases between. CDR3: CASSDGAGGYNEQFF. The CDR3 region has the DNA TGTGCCAGCAGTGACGGGGCAGGGGGGTACAATGAGCAGTTCTTC.

The chain couples TRBV30 to TRBJ1-5; D is possibly TRBD1 (6 bases). The CDR3 is 13 amino acids. The germline gives CDR1 GTSNPN, CDR2 SVGIG (reference sequence). V lost 5 bases, J lost 4 bases, and 12 bases lay in between. CDR3: CAWGQNSNQPQHF. CDR3 nucleotide sequence: TGTGCCTGGGGACAGAACTCGAATCAGCCCCAGCATTTT.

The chain joins TRBV19 to TRBJ1-6; D perhaps matches TRBD1 (6 bases). From germline, CDR1 is LNHDA and CDR2 SQIVND (reference sequence). The CDR3 has 15 residues. Trimming left V 3 bases short and J 7 bases short, with 13 bases between. The CDR3 DNA is TGTGCCAGTAGTATCCGACAGAGGGGGAATTCACCCCTCCACTTT. It encodes CASSIRQRGNSPLHF.

The chain carries TRBV5-4 and TRBJ1-6; D remains ambiguous. Trimming shortened V by 4 bases and J by 6 bases, and 14 bases separated the two germline ends. Germline assignment: CDR1 SGHNT and CDR2 YYREEE (reference sequence). The CDR3 sequence is 15 residues long. CDR3 sequence (DNA): TGTGCCAGCAGCCAAGACACCAACGGTAATTCACCCCTCCACTTT. Its protein is CASSQDTNGNSPLHF.

The V call is TRBV29-1, the J call TRBJ1-2; 9 bases fit TRBD1. V lost 7 bases, J lost 3 bases, and 6 bases stayed unmatched. Per the germline V gene, CDR1 is SQVTM and CDR2 is ANQGSEA. The CDR3 is 13 residues long. The DNA of the CDR3 is TGCAGCGCTGGGACAGGGACGGACTATGGCTACACCTTC. Protein product: CSAGTGTDYGYTF.

This clone was counted a few times. The rearrangement uses TRBV5-5 and TRBJ2-3, with D possibly matching TRBD2 (5 bases). Deletions cut 1 base from V and 1 base from J, with 13 bases between. There are 16 residues in the CDR3. Germline loops: CDR1 SGHKS, CDR2 YYEKEE (reference sequence). CDR3 coding DNA: TGTGCCAGCAGCTTGCGGCTAGCCGATGGCACAGATACGCAGTATTTT. Amino acids: CASSLRLADGTDTQYF.

This clone was observed a handful of times. CDR3 residues: CASRGGGSTDTQYF. CDR3 sequence (DNA): TGTGCCAGCAGAGGCGGGGGGAGCACAGATACGCAGTATTTT. The V call is TRBV9, the J call TRBJ2-3; 8 bases align to TRBD2. CDR1 and CDR2 (germline): SGDLS, YYNGEE. V dropped 5 bases and J dropped 0; count of bases not matched to a gene: 2. This CDR3 is built from 14 residues.

CDR3 in amino acids: CASSQQGNTEAFF. The CDR3 region has the DNA TGTGCCAGCAGCCAACAGGGGAACACTGAAGCTTTCTTT. V is TRBV6-6 and J is TRBJ1-1; D might be TRBD1 (6 bases). The germline V and J ends were trimmed by 6 bases and 1 base, with 9 bases remaining between them. This CDR3 has 13 amino acids. Germline V gene sequence: CDR1 MNHNY, CDR2 SVGAGI (reference sequence).

This clone was observed a few times. This chain connects TRBV14 to TRBJ1-1; no reliable D call. Trimming shortened V by 3 bases and J by 4 bases, and 15 bases separated the two germline ends. This CDR3 has 15 residues. CDR1 SGHDN and CDR2 FVKESK come from the germline V gene. The CDR3 reads CASSQYTPGSTEAFF. In DNA, the CDR3 is TGTGCCAGCAGCCAGTATACTCCCGGGTCCACTGAAGCTTTCTTT.

The chain carries TRBV30 and TRBJ2-7, with 8 bases lining up with TRBD2. CDR1 is GTSNPN and CDR2 is SVGIG in the germline V gene (reference sequence). V was clipped by 8 bases and J by 6 bases; unmatched bases: 15. The CDR3 length is 14 residues. The CDR3 loop reads CAGRWGGGPFEQYF. CDR3 DNA: TGTGCCGGCCGATGGGGCGGGGGGCCCTTCGAGCAGTACTTC.

The chain recombines TRBV30 with TRBJ1-5; TRBD1 matches 9 bases. The CDR3 runs 13 residues. Trimming cost V 0 bases and J 6 bases; bases outside gene matches: 0. CDR1 and CDR2 from the germline V gene are GTSNPN and SVGIG (reference sequence). The chain's CDR3 is CAWSVQGAQPQHF. Here the CDR3 DNA reads TGTGCCTGGAGTGTACAGGGGGCTCAGCCCCAGCATTTT.

The gene calls are TRBV5-1 and TRBJ2-7; 7 bases fit TRBD1. Trimming removed 4 bases from V and 0 bases from J; junction bases left unmatched: 7. This CDR3 comprises 15 residues. CDR1 and CDR2 (germline): SGHRS, YFSETQ. This CDR3 is CASSPRGQSSYEQYF. As DNA, the CDR3 is TGCGCCAGCAGCCCACGGGGACAGTCCTCCTACGAGCAGTACTTC. The whole variable domain, remainder taken from reference TRBV5-1 and TRBJ2-7, is KAGVTQTPRYLIKTRGQQVTLSCSPISGHRSVSWYQQTPGQGLQFLFEYFSETQRNKGNFPGRFSGRQFSNSRSEMNVSTLELGDSALYLCASSPRGQSSYEQYFGPGTRLTVT.

This chain uses TRBV30 with TRBJ1-1; 9 nucleotides line up with TRBD1. Germline trimming cut 7 bases from V and 5 bases from J; bases unmatched to any gene: 8. The CDR3 totals 13 residues. In germline, CDR1 is GTSNPN, CDR2 SVGIG (reference sequence). The CDR3 coding sequence is TGTGCCTCACCAGGGACAGGGCCAACTGAAGCTTTCTTT. Protein: CASPGTGPTEAFF. Full variable domain (outside the CDR3, taken from reference TRBV30 and TRBJ1-1): SQTIHQWPATLVQPVGSPLSLECTVEGTSNPNLYWYRQAAGRGLQLLFYSVGIGQISSEVPQNLSASRPQDRQFILSSKKLLLSDSGFYLCASPGTGPTEAFFGQGTRLTVV.

This clone was observed a few times. In DNA, the CDR3 is TGTGCCAGTAGTATAGATCCCCCGGACGGATTGAACACTGAAGCTTTCTTT. Translating it yields CASSIDPPDGLNTEAFF. This sequence joins TRBV19 and TRBJ1-1; unclear D gene. V was shortened by 0 bases and J by 0 bases, with 14 bases between the two germline ends. CDR3 length equals 17 residues. From germline, CDR1 is LNHDA and CDR2 SQIVND (reference sequence).

The gene calls are TRBV11-2 and TRBJ2-1, with 8 bases lining up with TRBD2. Losses at the gene ends were 1 base for V and 3 bases for J; bases not matched to a gene: 8. CDR1 and CDR2 (germline): SGHAT, FQNNGV. The CDR3 extends over 17 amino acids. The CDR3, as DNA: TGTGCCAGCAGCTTAGTACCAGCGGGGGTCCTCTACAATGAGCAGTTCTTC. This translates into CASSLVPAGVLYNEQFF.

The chain joins TRBV27 to TRBJ1-1, with a possible D match to TRBD1 (6 bases). The CDR3 is made up of 14 amino acids. In germline, CDR1 is MNHEY, CDR2 SMNVEV (reference sequence). Trimming shortened V by 8 bases and J by 0 bases, and 13 bases separated the two germline ends. CDR3 DNA sequence: TGTGCCAGCCACCCCAGGGGATTGAACACTGAAGCTTTCTTT. Translating gives CASHPRGLNTEAFF.

The chain links TRBV5-1 to TRBJ1-2; D may be TRBD1 (5 bases). Germline values: CDR1 SGHRS, CDR2 YFSETQ. There are 14 residues in the CDR3. V lost 5 bases and J lost 5, with 16 bases in between. The CDR3 nucleotides are TGCGCCAGCAGTTTTTACCAGGGAGGATATGGCTACACCTTC. Translated: CASSFYQGGYGYTF.

CDR3 DNA: TGTGCCAGCAGTTCCCGCCTTACCTCCTACGAGCAGTACTTC. Protein: CASSSRLTSYEQYF. The chain combines TRBV13 with TRBJ2-7, with D unresolved. Trimming took 6 bases from V and 0 from J, leaving 12 bases between them. CDR1 and CDR2 (germline): PRHDT, FYEKMQ (reference sequence). The CDR3 has 14 residues.

The chain combines TRBV5-1 with TRBJ1-2; 7 bases line up with TRBD1. CDR3 length equals 16 residues. The germline CDR1 and CDR2 sequences are SGHRS and YFSETQ. With 4 bases clipped from V and 4 bases from J, the junction kept 13 bases outside the gene matches. The CDR3 protein is CASSGPRDREPYGYTF. CDR3 nucleotide sequence: TGCGCCAGCAGCGGACCCCGAGACAGGGAGCCCTATGGCTACACCTTC.